This record concerns one T cell receptor beta chain sequence. Germline values: CDR1 LGHNA, CDR2 YSLEER. The J segment lost 9 bases and the V segment lost 0 bases, leaving 7 bases of the junction unmatched. CDR3 length: 15 residues. TCRdb reanalysed the RT-PCR reads using MiXCR and keeps one entry per CDR3 protein. The sample yields about 680,000 distinct CDR3 sequences, more than 13% seen once. The chain has TRBV4-3 and TRBJ2-1; 8 bases map to TRBD1. This sequence originates from a female donor in good health, serving as a healthy control. Material for sequencing was memory CD4+ T cells from blood. The CDR3 sequence: CASSQDAGQGIEQFF. In nucleotides, the CDR3 is TGCGCCAGCAGCCAAGATGCTGGACAGGGAATTGAGCAGTTCTTC.